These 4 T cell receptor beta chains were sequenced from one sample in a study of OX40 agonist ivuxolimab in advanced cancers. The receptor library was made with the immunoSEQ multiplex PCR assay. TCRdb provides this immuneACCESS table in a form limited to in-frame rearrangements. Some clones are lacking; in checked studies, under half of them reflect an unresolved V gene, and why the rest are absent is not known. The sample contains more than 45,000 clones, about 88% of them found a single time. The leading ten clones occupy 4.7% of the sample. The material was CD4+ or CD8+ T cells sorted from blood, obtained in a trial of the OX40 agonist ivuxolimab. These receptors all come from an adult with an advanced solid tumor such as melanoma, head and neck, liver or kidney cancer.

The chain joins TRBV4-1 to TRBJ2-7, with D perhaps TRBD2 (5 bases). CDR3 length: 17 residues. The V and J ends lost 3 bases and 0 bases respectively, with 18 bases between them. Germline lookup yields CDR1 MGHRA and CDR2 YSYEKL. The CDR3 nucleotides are TGCGCCAGCAGCCAGGCCTCGGGCGGGCTTATCTCCTACGAGCAGTACTTC. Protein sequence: CASSQASGGLISYEQYF.

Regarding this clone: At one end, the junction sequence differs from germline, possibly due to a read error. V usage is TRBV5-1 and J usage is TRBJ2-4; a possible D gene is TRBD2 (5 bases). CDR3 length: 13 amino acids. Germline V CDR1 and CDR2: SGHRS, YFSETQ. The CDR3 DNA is TGCGCCAGCAGCATACTACCCGGGAACACTCAGTACTTC. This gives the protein CASSILPGNTQYF.

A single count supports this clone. Here the CDR3 DNA reads TGTGCCAGTAGTTCTCTAGCGGGAGCGGACGAGCAGTTCTTC. It yields the protein CASSSLAGADEQFF. The chain links TRBV19 to TRBJ2-1; 10 bases match TRBD2. The CDR3 runs to 14 residues. Germline values: CDR1 LNHDA, CDR2 SQIVND (reference sequence). After removal of 5 bases from V and 10 bases from J, the junction contained 8 bases not matched to a gene.

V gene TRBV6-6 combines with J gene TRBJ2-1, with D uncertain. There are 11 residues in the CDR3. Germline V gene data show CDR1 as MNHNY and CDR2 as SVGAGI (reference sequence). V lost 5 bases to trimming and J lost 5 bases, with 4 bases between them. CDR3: CASSANNEQFF. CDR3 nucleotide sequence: TGTGCCAGCAGTGCCAACAATGAGCAGTTCTTC.